This T cell receptor (beta chain) was captured in a study of tumor T cells in aggressive B-cell lymphoma. This clone has only one observation. CDR1 is MNHEY and CDR2 is SMNVEV in the germline V gene (reference sequence). V dropped 2 bases and J dropped 4 bases, with 10 bases sitting between them. CDR3 size: 14 residues. Some clones are missing from TCRdb's copy, which holds only in-frame ones; the method was immunoSEQ multiplex PCR. This table holds 3,100 or so clones, around 91% found once. The sequencing sample was made of tumor tissue. This TCR was sampled from an adult with diffuse large B cell lymphoma. The gene calls are TRBV27 and TRBJ2-3; D is perhaps TRBD1 (5 bases). CDR3 sequence reads: CASSLGQGPDTQYF. DNA for the CDR3: TGTGCCAGCAGTTTAGGCCAGGGCCCAGATACGCAGTATTTT.